This entry features one TCR beta chain sequence. Germline V gene lookup returns CDR1 DFQATT and CDR2 SNEGSKA (reference sequence). The CDR3 extends over 15 amino acids. The sample originates from a study of blood T cells in healthy people across ages. Primers used in a second PCR of about 7 to 12 cycles were a sample-barcoded 5' primer and a J-beta primer mix. Every sample gave at least 2.5 million paired-end reads containing CDR3. TCRdb recomputed calls from the 5' RACE reads with MiXCR, one row per CDR3 protein. Altogether 650,000 to 700,000 distinct CDR3 sequences are present, about 30% being singletons, with the ten largest covering 15% to 17%. The sample providers were healthy Caucasian people from Russia, aged roughly 6 to 95. Samples had at least 7 million PBMCs isolated from them. A minimum of 5 micrograms of total RNA was extracted per sample.

This sequence originates from a woman older than 75 in good health. Sample: blood. The chain links TRBV20-1 to TRBJ2-4; 10 bases map to TRBD1. Gene TRBJ2-7 matches the end of the DNA better, so the J call may be wrong. The CDR3 spells CSAATGTGDSYEQYF. As DNA, the CDR3 is TGCAGTGCCGCCACCGGGACAGGGGACTCCTACGAGCAGTACTTC.